The clone carrying this TCR beta chain was recorded a few times. Assignments of participants to cohorts depended upon their own reported clinical history. These data belong to a study of blood T cell repertoires in COVID-19. V lost 3 bases, J lost 15 bases, and 18 bases lay in between. The CDR3 covers 13 residues. Germline V lookup: CDR1 LGHDT, CDR2 YNNKEL (reference sequence). Using immunoSEQ multiplex PCR, the repertoire was profiled, and TCRdb retains in-frame clones only, with some absent. Of fewer than 250,000 clones in the sample, about 82% are singletons; the top ten hold roughly 2%. The clonotype was recovered from a woman in her fifties or sixties who had recovered from COVID-19. The sample was PBMCs or T cells enriched from blood (not recorded which). This sequence joins TRBV3-1 (or the pseudogene TRBV3-2) and TRBJ2-1; perhaps TRBD1 as D (6 bases). CDR3 protein: CASSQTTGLGTFF. CDR3 sequence (DNA): TGTGCCAGCAGCCAGACTACAGGGTTGGGAACGTTCTTC.